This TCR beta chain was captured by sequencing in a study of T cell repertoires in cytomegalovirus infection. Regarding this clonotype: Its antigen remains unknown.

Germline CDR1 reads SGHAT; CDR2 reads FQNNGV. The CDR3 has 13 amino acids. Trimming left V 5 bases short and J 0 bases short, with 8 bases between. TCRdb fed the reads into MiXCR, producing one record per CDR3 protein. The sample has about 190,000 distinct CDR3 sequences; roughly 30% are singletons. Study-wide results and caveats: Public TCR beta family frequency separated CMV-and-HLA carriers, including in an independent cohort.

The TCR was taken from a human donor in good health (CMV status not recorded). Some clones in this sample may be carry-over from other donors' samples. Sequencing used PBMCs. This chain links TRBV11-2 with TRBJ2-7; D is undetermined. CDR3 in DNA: TGTGCCAGCAGCCCACGGGCCTCCTACGAGCAGTACTTC. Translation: CASSPRASYEQYF. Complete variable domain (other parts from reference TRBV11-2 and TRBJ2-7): EAGVAQSPRYKIIEKRQSVAFWCNPISGHATLYWYQQILGQGPKLLIQFQNNGVVDDSQLPKDRFSAERLKGVDSTLKIQPAKLEDSAVYLCASSPRASYEQYFGPGTRLTVT.